The sequence of this TCR beta chain was determined in a study of cytomegalovirus exposure and HLA in healthy donors. In the PCR, 60 Vbeta and 13 Jbeta primers were used. Sequenced by immunoSEQ multiplex PCR; TCRdb stores in-frame clones only, minus some. The sample carries over 95,000 clones, 70% to 85% recorded once. This clone has just a few counts. The CDR3 has 14 amino acids. The ends were cut back, 0 bases at V and 3 bases at J, with 9 bases in the middle. Germline V lookup: CDR1 SGHDT, CDR2 YYEEEE. The sequenced sample was PBMCs. The receptor comes from a woman younger than 35 in good health and CMV-seronegative. J is TRBJ1-1 and V is TRBV5-6; D call uncertain. The CDR3 region is CASSLGQRDTEAFF. Here the CDR3 DNA reads TGTGCCAGCAGCTTGGGGCAACGGGACACTGAAGCTTTCTTT.